A single sample gave rise to the 3 T cell receptor beta chains below, sequenced in a study of T-cell memory formation after mild COVID-19. TCRdb recomputed calls from the 5' RACE reads with MiXCR, one row per CDR3 protein. Of 350,000 to 500,000 distinct CDR3 sequences in the sample, approximately 19% were seen once. Sequencing input: PBMCs or a T cell subset sorted from them (not recorded which). Receptors originate from a man in his late teens or twenties who had mild COVID-19 (a few samples of this study predate the infection). Cell type and time point are not known.

The chain joins TRBV6-5 to TRBJ2-7; 7 bases match TRBD2. CDR3 length equals 15 residues. Germline V CDR1 and CDR2: MNHEY, SVGAGI. With 8 bases clipped from V and 2 bases from J, the junction kept 12 bases outside the gene matches. CDR3 region: CASRLGEGYAYEQYF. CDR3 nucleotides: TGTGCCAGCCGCCTAGGGGAGGGCTACGCCTACGAGCAGTACTTC.

V gene TRBV29-1 combines with J gene TRBJ1-1; TRBD1 might be the D (6 bases). CDR3 size: 14 residues. V was cut by 6 bases and J by 7 bases, with 21 bases left in between. Germline values: CDR1 SQVTM, CDR2 ANQGSEA. CDR3 sequence (DNA): TGCAGCGTCGATATGGGGAGGGGGGTTGTTGAAGCTTTCTTT. It specifies CSVDMGRGVVEAFF.

This clonotype has only a few counts. A junction end diverges from the germline sequence, so it may reflect a read error. The chain carries TRBV7-9 and TRBJ1-1; no definite D call. Germline loops: CDR1 SEHNR, CDR2 FQNEAQ (reference sequence). This CDR3 has 12 amino acids. The CDR3 DNA reads as TGTGCCAGCAGCCCTCCGGGCAGTGGAGGCCTATTT. This gives the protein CASSPPGSGGLF. Supplemented by reference TRBV7-9 and TRBJ1-1, the full variable domain reads DTGVSQNPRHKITKRGQNVTFRCDPISEHNRLYWYRQTLGQGPEFLTYFQNEAQLEKSRLLSDRFSAERPKGSFSTLEIQRTEQGDSAMYLCASSPPGSGGLFGQGTRLTVV.